This T cell receptor beta chain was identified during a study of T-cell memory formation after mild COVID-19. TCRdb recomputed calls from the 5' RACE reads with MiXCR, one row per CDR3 protein. The table has over 400,000 distinct CDR3 sequences, around a quarter seen once. Per germline, CDR1 DFQATT and CDR2 SNEGSKA (reference sequence). The CDR3 contains 15 residues. Trimming pared 2 bases from V and 5 bases from J, leaving 13 bases between. In its sample, this clonotype was seen a few times. The sequenced sample was PBMCs or a T cell subset sorted from them (not recorded which). This receptor was taken from an adult woman who had mild COVID-19 (a few samples of this study predate the infection). Cell type and time point are not known. The V and J genes are TRBV20-1 and TRBJ1-6; D might be TRBD1 (5 bases). Written as DNA, the CDR3 is TGCAGTGCTAGAAGGCCGTCAGGGAATAATTCACCCCTCCACTTT. This sequence encodes CSARRPSGNNSPLHF.